This T cell receptor (beta chain) was found in a study of blood T cell repertoires in COVID-19. The wider study: The samples span acute and convalescent COVID-19 from the United States, Italy and Spain.

The repertoire was sequenced with immunoSEQ multiplex PCR; TCRdb's copy has only in-frame clones and lacks some. The sample contains roughly 200,000 clones, approximately 79% of which appear only once. Germline V CDR1 and CDR2: LNHNV, YYDKDF (reference sequence). J was trimmed by 1 base and V by 0 bases; bases with no gene match: 25. This CDR3 has 23 residues. This clonotype was sampled from a man aged 50 to 59 who had recovered from COVID-19. The material sequenced was peripheral blood. V and J are TRBV15 and TRBJ2-7; 9 positions match TRBD1. The CDR3 bases are TGTGCCACCAGCAGAGAAGGTTGGGGACAGGGACCTTTGCCCTCCCCTTTTTCCTACGAGCAGTACTTC. Translated: CATSREGWGQGPLPSPFSYEQYF.